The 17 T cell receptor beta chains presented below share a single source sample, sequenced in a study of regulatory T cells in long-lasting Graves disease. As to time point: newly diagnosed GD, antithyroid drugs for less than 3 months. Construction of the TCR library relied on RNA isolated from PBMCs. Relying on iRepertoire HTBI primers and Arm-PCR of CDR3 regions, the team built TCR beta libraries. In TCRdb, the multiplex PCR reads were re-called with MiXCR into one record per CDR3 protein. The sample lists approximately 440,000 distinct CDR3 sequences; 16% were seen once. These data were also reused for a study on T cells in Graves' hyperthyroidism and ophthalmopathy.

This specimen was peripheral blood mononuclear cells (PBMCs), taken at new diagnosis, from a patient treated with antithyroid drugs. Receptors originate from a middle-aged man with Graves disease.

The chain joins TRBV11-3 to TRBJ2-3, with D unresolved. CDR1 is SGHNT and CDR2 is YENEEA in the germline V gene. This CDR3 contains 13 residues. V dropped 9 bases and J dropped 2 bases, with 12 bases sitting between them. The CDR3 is CASNNYFTDTQYF. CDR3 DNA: TGTGCCAGTAACAACTACTTCACAGATACGCAGTATTTT.

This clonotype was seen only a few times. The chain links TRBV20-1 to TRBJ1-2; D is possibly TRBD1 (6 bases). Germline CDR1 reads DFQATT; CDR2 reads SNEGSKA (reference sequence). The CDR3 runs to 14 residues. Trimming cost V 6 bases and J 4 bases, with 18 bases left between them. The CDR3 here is CSAYRQAPPYGYTF. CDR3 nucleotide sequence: TGCAGTGCATACAGACAGGCCCCCCCCTATGGCTACACCTTC.

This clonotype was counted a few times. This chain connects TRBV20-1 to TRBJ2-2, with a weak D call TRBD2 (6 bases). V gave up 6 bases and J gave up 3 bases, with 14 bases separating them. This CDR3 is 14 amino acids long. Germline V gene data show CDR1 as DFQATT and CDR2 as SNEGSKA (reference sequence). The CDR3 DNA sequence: TGCAGTGCCCCCGCGAGCGGGTACACCGGGGAGCTGTTTTTT. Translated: CSAPASGYTGELFF.

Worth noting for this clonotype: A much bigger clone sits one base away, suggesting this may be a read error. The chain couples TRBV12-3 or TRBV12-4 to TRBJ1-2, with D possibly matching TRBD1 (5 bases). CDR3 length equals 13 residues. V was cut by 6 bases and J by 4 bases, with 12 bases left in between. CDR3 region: CASSPGAVYGYTF. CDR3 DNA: TGTGCCAGCAGCCCCGGGGCAGTCTATGGCTACACCTTC.

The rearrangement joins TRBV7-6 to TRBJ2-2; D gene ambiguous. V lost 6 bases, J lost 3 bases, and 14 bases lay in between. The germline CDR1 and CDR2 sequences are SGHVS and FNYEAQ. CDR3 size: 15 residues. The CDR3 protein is CASRLDGKDTGELFF. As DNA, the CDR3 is TGTGCCAGCAGACTGGACGGAAAAGACACCGGGGAGCTGTTTTTT. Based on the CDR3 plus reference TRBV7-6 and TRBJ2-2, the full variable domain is GAGVSQSPRYKVTKRGQDVALRCDPISGHVSLYWYRQALGQGPEFLTYFNYEAQQDKSGLPNDRFSAERPEGSISTLTIQRTEQRDSAMYRCASRLDGKDTGELFFGEGSRLTVL.

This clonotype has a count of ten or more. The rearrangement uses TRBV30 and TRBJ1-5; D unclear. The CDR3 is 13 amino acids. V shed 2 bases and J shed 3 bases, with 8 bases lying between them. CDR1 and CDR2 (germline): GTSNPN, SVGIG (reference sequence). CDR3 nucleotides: TGTGCCTGGAGTACGGAGGCCAATCAGCCCCAGCATTTT. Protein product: CAWSTEANQPQHF.

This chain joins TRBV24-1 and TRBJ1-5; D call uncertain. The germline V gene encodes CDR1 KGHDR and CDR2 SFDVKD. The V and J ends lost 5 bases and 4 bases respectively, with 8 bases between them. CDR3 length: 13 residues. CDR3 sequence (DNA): TGTGCCACCAGTGGGGAGTTGAATCAGCCCCAGCATTTT. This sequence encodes CATSGELNQPQHF.

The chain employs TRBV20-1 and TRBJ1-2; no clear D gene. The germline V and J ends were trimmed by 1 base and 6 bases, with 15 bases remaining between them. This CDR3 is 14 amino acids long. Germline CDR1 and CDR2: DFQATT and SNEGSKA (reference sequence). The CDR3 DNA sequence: TGCAGTGCTAGAGTTGCCGGGGAAGCGGATGGCTACACCTTC. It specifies CSARVAGEADGYTF.

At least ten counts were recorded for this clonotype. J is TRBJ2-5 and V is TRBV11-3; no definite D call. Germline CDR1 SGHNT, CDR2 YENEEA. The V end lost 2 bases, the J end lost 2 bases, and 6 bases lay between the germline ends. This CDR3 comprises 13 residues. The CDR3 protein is CASSLFRQETQYF. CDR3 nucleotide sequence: TGTGCCAGCAGCTTATTCAGACAAGAGACCCAGTACTTC.

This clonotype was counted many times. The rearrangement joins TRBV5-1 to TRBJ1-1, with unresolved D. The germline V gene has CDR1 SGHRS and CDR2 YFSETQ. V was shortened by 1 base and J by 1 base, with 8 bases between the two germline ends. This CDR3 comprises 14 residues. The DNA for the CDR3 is TGCGCCAGCAGCTTGTCGGTCAGGAACACTGAAGCTTTCTTT. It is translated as CASSLSVRNTEAFF.

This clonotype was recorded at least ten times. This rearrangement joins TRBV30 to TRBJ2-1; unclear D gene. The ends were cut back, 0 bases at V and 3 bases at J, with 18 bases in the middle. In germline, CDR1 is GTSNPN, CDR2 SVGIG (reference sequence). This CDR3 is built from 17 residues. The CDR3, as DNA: TGTGCCTGGAGTGTACTAAATCAGCTGCTGATCTACAATGAGCAGTTCTTC. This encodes CAWSVLNQLLIYNEQFF.

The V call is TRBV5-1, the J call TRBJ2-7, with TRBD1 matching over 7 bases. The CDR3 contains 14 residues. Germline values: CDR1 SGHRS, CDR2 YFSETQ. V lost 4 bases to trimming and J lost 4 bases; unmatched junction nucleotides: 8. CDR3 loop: CASSPTGNAYEQYF. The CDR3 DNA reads TGCGCCAGCAGCCCGACAGGGAATGCTTACGAGCAGTACTTC. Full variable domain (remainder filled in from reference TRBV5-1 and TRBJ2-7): KAGVTQTPRYLIKTRGQQVTLSCSPISGHRSVSWYQQTPGQGLQFLFEYFSETQRNKGNFPGRFSGRQFSNSRSEMNVSTLELGDSALYLCASSPTGNAYEQYFGPGTRLTVT.

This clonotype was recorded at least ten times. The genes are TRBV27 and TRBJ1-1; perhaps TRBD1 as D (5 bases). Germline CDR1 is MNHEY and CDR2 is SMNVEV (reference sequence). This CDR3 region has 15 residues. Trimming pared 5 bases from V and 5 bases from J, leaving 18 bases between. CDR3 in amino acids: CASSPRGGRTTEAFF. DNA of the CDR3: TGTGCCAGCAGTCCAAGGGGCGGTCGTACGACTGAAGCTTTCTTT.

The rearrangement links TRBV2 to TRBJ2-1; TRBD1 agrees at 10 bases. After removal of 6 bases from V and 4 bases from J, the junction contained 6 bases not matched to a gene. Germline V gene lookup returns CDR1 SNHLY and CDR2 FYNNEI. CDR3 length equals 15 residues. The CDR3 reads CASRLTGGAYNEQFF. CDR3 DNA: TGTGCCAGCAGACTGACAGGGGGCGCTTACAATGAGCAGTTCTTC.

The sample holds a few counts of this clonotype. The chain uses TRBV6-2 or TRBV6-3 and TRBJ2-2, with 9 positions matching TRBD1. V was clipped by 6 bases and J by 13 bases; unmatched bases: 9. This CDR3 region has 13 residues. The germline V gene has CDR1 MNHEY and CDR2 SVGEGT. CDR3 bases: TGTGCCAGCAGCCTGGGACAGGGCTCCTGGCTGTTTTTT. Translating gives CASSLGQGSWLFF.

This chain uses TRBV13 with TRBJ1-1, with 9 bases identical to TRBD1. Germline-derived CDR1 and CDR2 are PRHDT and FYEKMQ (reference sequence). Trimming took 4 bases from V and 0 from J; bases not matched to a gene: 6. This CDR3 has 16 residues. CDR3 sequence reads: CASSWTGAELNTEAFF. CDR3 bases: TGTGCCAGCAGCTGGACAGGGGCCGAGTTGAACACTGAAGCTTTCTTT.

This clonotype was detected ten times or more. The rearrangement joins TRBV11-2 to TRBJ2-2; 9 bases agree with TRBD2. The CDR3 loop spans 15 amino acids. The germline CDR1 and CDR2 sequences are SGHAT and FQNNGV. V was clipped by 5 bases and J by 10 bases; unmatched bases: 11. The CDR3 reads CASSPLAGIGVELFF. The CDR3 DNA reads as TGTGCCAGCAGCCCCCTAGCGGGAATAGGGGTGGAGCTGTTTTTT.